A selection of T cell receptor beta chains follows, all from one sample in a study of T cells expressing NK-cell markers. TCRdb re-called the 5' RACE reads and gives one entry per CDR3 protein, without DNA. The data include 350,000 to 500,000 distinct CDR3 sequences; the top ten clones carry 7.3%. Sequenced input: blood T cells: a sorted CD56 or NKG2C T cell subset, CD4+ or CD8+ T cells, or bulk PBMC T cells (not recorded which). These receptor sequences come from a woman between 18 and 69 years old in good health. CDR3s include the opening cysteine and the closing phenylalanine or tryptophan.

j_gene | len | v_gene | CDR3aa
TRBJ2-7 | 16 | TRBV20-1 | CSARGSGVLYSYEQYF
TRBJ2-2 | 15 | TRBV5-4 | CASSPGSPGAGELFF
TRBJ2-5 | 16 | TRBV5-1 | CASSLVDRALQETQYF
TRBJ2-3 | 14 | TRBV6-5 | CASSYMAGTDTQYF
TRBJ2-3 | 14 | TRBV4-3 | CASSPDLGTDTQYF
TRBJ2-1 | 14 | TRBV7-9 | CASSLAKPSREQFF
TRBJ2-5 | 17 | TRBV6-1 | CASSLGLAGGISETQYF
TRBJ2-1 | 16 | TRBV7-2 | CASSLAVGFPYNEQFF
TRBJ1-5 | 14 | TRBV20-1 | CSARDPNSNQPQHF
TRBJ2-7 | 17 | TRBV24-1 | CATSDSTSGRHSYEQYF
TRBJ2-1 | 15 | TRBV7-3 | CASSPRQTPSNEQFF
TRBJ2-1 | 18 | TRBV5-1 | CASRKGLAGVRSGDEQFF
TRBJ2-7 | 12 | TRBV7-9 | CASSSGGTEQYF
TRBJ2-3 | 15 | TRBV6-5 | CASSYALASTDTQYF
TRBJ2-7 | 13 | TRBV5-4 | CASSPRVSDEQYF
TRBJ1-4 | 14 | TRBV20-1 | CSARVRTLDEKLFF
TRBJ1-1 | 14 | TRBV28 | CATDVDRGNTEAFF
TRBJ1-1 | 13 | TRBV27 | CASTAGMGAEAFF
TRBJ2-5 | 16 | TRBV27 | CASSSFDLAGWETQYF
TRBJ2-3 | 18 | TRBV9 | CASSVGLAGGRGTDTQYF
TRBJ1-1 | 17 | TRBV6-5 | CASSYAAQTGGDTEAFF
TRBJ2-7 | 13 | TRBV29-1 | CSVDVAGMGEQYF
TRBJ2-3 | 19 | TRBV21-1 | CASSNGPLRQRECADTQYF
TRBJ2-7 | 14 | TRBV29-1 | CSVKQDPSSYEQYF
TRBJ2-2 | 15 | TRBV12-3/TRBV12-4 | CASSRTSGPTGELFF
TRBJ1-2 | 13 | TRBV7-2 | CASSSPPLYGYTF
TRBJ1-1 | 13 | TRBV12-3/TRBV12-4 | CASSLALGRGAFF
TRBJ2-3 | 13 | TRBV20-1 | CSARGQGADTQYF
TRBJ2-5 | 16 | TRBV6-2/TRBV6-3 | CASTSPGLAGEETQYF
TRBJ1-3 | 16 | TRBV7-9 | CASSSTGSNFENTIYF
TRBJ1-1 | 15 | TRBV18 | CASSPISSRATEAFF
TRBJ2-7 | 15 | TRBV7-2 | CASSLGVGGPYEQYF
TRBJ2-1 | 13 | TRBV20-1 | CSARRTSGNEQFF
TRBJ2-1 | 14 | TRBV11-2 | CASSQPKWANEQFF
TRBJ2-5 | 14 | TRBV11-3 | CASSYPTGKETQYF
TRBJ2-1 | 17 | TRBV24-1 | CATSDPPSGRNYNEQFF
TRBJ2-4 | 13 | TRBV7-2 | CASSLGVSDIQYF
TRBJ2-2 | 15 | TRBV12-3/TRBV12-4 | CASSPKGGFTGELFF
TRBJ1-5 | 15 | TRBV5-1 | CASSLAGQGTQPQHF
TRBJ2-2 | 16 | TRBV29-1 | CSVAEGWGRQTGELFF
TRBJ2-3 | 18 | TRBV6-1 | CASSSPGLAGGSTDTQYF
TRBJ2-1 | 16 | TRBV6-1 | CASRSTGTGLYNEQFF
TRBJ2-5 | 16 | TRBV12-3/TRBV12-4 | CASSLELWGGEETQYF
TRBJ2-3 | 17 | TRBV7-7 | CASSPRPLSANTDTQYF
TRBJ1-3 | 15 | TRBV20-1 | CSAQRGQGRGNTIYF
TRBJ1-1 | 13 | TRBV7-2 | CASSFLTREEAFF
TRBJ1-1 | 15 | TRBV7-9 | CASSFSGGRNTEALF
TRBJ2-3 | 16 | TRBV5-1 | CASSWAGTTSTDTQYF
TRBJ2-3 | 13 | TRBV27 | CASSITSTDTQYF
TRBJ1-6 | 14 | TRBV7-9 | CASSWTGENSPLHF
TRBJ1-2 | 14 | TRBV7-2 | CATAPYRDRDGYTF
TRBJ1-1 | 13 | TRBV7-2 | CASRTNRETEAFF
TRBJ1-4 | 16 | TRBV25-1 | CASSGGRRSTNEKLFF
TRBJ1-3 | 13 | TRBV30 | CAWSDTSGNTIYF
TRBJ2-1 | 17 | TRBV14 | CASSQVEGASLYNEQFF